This entry describes one TCR beta chain. Clones were read by immunoSEQ multiplex PCR, and TCRdb kept only the in-frame ones, dropping some. This sample carries about 160,000 clones, approximately 90% of them seen once, and the ten largest clones take roughly 13%. The source of the sample is a study of blood T cell repertoires in COVID-19. With 3 bases clipped from V and 0 bases from J, the junction kept 2 bases outside the gene matches. This CDR3 has 16 amino acids. The germline CDR1 and CDR2 sequences are PRHDT and FYEKMQ (reference sequence). Sequencing was carried out using peripheral blood. V usage is TRBV13 and J usage is TRBJ2-3; TRBD2 aligns across 11 bases. This sequence was found in a man aged 18 to 35 with COVID-19, enrolled during active disease. The CDR3 DNA reads TGTGCCAGCAGCTTCCGACTAGCGGGAAGCACAGATACGCAGTATTTT. Its protein is CASSFRLAGSTDTQYF.